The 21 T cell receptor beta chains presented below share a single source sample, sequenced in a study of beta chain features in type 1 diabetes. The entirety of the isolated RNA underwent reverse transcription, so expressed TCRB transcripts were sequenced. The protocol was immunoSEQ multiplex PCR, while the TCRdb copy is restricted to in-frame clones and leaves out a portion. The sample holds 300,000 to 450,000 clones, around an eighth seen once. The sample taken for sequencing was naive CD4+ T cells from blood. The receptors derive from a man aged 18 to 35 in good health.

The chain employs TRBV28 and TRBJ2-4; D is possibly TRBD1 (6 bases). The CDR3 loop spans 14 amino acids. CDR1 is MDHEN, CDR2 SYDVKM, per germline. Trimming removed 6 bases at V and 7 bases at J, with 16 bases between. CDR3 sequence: CASSPPLGANIQYF. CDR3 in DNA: TGTGCCAGCAGCCCCCCCCTGGGGGCGAACATTCAGTACTTC.

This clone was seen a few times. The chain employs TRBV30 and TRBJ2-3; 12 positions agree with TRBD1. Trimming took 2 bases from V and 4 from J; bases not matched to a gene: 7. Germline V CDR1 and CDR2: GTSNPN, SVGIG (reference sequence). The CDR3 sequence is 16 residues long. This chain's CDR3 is CAWSRLGQGAPDTQYF. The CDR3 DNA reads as TGTGCCTGGAGTCGCTTGGGACAGGGGGCACCAGATACGCAGTATTTT.

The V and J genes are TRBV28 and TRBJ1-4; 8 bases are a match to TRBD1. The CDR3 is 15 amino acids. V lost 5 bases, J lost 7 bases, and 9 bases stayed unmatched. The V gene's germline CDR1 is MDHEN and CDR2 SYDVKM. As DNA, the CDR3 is TGTGCCAGCAGTCCCCCCGGACAGGGTGGTGAAAAACTGTTTTTT. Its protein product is CASSPPGQGGEKLFF.

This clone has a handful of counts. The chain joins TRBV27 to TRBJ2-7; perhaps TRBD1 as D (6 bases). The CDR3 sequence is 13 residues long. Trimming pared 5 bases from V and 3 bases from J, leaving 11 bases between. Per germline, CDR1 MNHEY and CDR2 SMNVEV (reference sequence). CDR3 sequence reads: CASSKGDLYEQYF. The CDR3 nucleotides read TGTGCCAGCAGTAAGGGGGACCTCTACGAGCAGTACTTC.

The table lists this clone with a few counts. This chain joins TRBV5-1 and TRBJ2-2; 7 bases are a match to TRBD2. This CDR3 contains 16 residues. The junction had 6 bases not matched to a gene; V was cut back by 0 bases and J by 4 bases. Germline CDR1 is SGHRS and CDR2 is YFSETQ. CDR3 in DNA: TGCGCCAGCAGCTTGGCCGCAGTAGCGGGCACCGGGGAGCTGTTTTTT. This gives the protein CASSLAAVAGTGELFF.

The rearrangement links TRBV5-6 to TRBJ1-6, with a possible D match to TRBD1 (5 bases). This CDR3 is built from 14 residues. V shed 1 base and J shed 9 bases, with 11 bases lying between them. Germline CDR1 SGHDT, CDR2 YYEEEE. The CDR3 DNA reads TGTGCCAGCAGCTTGATTCAGGGAGGTTCACCCCTCCACTTT. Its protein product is CASSLIQGGSPLHF.

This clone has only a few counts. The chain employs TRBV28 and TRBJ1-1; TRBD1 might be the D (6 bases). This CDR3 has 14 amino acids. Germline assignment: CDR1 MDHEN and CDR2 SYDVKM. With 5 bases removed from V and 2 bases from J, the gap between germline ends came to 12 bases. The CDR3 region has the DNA TGTGCCAGCAGTGTCAACAGGGAAAACACTGAAGCTTTCTTT. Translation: CASSVNRENTEAFF.

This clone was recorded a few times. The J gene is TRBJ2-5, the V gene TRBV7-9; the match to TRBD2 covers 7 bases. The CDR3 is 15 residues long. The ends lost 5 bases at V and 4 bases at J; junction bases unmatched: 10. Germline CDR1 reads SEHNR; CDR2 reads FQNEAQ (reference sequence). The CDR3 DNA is TGTGCCAGCAGCGGCTGGACTAGTTTCGGAGAGACCCAGTACTTC. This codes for CASSGWTSFGETQYF.

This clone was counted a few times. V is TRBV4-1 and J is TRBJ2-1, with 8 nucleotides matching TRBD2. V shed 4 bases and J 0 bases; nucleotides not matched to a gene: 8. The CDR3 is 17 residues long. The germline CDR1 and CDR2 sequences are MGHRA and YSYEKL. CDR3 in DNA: TGCGCCAGCAGCCCAATAGCGGGGAGGGCCTCCTACAATGAGCAGTTCTTC. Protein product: CASSPIAGRASYNEQFF.

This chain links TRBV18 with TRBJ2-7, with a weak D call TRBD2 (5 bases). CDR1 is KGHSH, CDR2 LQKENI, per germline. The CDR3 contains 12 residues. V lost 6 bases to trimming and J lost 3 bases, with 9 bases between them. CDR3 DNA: TGTGCCAGCTCCCCAGAGGGCTACGAGCAGTACTTC. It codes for CASSPEGYEQYF.

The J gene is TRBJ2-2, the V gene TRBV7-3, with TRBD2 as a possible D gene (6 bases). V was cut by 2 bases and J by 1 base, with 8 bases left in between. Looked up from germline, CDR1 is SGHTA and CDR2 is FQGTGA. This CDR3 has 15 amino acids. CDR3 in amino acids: CASSLVGGNTGELFF. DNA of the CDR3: TGTGCCAGCAGCTTAGTGGGGGGGAACACCGGGGAGCTGTTTTTT.

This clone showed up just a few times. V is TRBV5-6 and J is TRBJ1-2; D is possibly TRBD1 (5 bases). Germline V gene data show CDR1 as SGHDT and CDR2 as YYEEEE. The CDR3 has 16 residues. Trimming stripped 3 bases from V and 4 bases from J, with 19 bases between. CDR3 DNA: TGTGCCAGCAGCTCGCCCCCCCCCAGGGATGGCTATGGCTACACCTTC. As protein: CASSSPPPRDGYGYTF.

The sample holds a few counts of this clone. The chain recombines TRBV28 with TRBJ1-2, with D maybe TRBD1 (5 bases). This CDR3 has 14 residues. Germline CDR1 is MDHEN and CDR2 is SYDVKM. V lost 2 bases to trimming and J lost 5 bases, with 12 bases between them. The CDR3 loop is CASSLLRGRYGYTF. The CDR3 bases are TGTGCCAGCAGTTTACTCCGGGGGAGGTATGGCTACACCTTC.

CDR3 coding DNA: TGTGCTCCTCAGTCGTTAGCCAAAAACATTCAGTACTTC. Encoded protein: CAPQSLAKNIQYF. The V call is TRBV10-3, the J call TRBJ2-4; D is unresolved. The CDR3 contains 13 residues. The germline V gene encodes CDR1 ENHRY and CDR2 SYGVKD.

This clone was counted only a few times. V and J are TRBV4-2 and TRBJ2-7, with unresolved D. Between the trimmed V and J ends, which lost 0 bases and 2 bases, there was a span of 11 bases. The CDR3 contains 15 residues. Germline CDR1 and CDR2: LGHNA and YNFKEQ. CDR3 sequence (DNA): TGTGCCAGCAGCCAAGATTGGCAGAACCCCTACGAGCAGTACTTC. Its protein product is CASSQDWQNPYEQYF.

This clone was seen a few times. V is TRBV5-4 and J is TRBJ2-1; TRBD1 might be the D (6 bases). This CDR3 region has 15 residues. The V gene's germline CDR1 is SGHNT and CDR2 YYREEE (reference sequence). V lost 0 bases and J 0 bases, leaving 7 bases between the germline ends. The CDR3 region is CASSLEGGSYNEQFF. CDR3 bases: TGTGCCAGCAGCTTGGAAGGGGGCTCCTACAATGAGCAGTTCTTC.

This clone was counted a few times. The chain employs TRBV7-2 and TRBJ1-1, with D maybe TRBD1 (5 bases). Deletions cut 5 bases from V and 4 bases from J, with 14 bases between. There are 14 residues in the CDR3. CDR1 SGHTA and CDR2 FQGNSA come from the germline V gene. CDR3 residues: CASSPPRVRTEAFF. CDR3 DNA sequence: TGTGCCAGCAGCCCCCCCAGGGTTCGCACTGAAGCTTTCTTT. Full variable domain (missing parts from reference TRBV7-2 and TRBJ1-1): GAGVSQSPSNKVTEKGKDVELRCDPISGHTALYWYRQSLGQGLEFLIYFQGNSAPDKSGLPSDRFSAERTGGSVSTLTIQRTQQEDSAVYLCASSPPRVRTEAFFGQGTRLTVV.

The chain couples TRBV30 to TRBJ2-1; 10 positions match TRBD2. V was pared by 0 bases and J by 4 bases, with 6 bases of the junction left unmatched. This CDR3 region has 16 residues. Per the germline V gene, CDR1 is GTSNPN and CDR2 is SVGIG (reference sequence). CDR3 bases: TGTGCCTGGAGTGTCCTGACTAGCGGGCCTTACAATGAGCAGTTCTTC. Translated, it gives CAWSVLTSGPYNEQFF. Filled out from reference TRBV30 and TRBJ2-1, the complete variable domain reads SQTIHQWPATLVQPVGSPLSLECTVEGTSNPNLYWYRQAAGRGLQLLFYSVGIGQISSEVPQNLSASRPQDRQFILSSKKLLLSDSGFYLCAWSVLTSGPYNEQFFGPGTRLTVL.

CDR3: CASSKTSGRFRGEQFF. Here the CDR3 DNA reads TGTGCCAGTAGTAAGACTAGCGGGAGGTTTCGAGGTGAGCAGTTCTTC. The rearrangement joins TRBV19 to TRBJ2-1, with 13 bases matching TRBD2. Trimming cost V 4 bases and J 9 bases; bases outside gene matches: 9. Per the germline V gene, CDR1 is LNHDA and CDR2 is SQIVND (reference sequence). The CDR3 is 16 amino acids.

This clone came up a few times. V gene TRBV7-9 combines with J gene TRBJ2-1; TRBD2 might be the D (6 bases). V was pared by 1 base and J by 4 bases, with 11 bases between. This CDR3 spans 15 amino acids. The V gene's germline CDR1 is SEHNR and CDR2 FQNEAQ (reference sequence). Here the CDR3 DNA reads TGTGCCAGCAGCTTAGTTGCGGGGACTTACAATGAGCAGTTCTTC. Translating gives CASSLVAGTYNEQFF.

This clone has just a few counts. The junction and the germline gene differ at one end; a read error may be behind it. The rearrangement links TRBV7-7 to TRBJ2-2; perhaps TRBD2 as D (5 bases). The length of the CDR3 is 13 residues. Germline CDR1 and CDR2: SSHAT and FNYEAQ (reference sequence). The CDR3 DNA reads TGTGCTAGCAGCTCGGGAAACACCGGGGAGCTGTTTTTT. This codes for CASSSGNTGELFF.